This T cell receptor beta chain is from a study of cytomegalovirus exposure and HLA in healthy donors. With 60 Vbeta and 13 Jbeta primers, the PCR was carried out. Clones were sequenced by immunoSEQ multiplex PCR, and TCRdb holds only the in-frame ones, with some missing. This table holds a few hundred thousand clones, over 60% found once. This clone was seen a single time. The TCR sequence derives from a man aged 18 to 35 in good health and CMV-seronegative. The sequenced sample consisted of PBMCs.

CDR3 bases: TGTGCCTGGAGTGTGGGGACTAGCGGGGGTAGTGAGCAGTTCTTC. Its translation: CAWSVGTSGGSEQFF. The chain couples TRBV30 to TRBJ2-1; 14 nucleotides align to TRBD2. Looked up from germline, CDR1 is GTSNPN and CDR2 is SVGIG (reference sequence). The CDR3 length is 15 residues. The V segment lost 0 bases and the J segment 9 bases; nucleotides outside the gene matches: 4.